This TCR beta chain was sequenced during a study of blood T cell repertoires in COVID-19. Study in general: The cDNA or gDNA used as material had been derived from T cells, B-cell-depleted T cells, or PBMCs.

Trimming pared 4 bases from V and 0 bases from J, leaving 13 bases between. Germline V gene sequence: CDR1 MGHDK, CDR2 SYGVNS. The CDR3 contains 16 residues. Method: immunoSEQ multiplex PCR; TCRdb's copy keeps in-frame clones and lacks some. The sample comprises about 140,000 clones, about 80% of which are singletons, and around 8% rests with the top ten. The receptor comes from a human donor in a cohort sampled during active COVID-19. Sequencing was performed on peripheral blood. V gene TRBV25-1 combines with J gene TRBJ1-5, with TRBD1 as a possible D gene (6 bases). The CDR3 DNA sequence: TGTGCCAGCAGTGCTTCAGGGGTCGGTAGCAATCAGCCCCAGCATTTT. It codes for CASSASGVGSNQPQHF.